These 31 T cell receptor beta chains share one sample of origin, sequenced in a study of shared clonotypes between healthy human individuals (dated by TCRdb to about 2020). CD8 naive samples were obtained by positive selection for CCR7 among CD45RO-negative cells, yielding a CD45RA+CCR7+ population from which TemRA cells were excluded. Library generation was performed with the immunoSEQ multiplex PCR assay. TCRdb took over this immuneACCESS table, retaining in-frame rearrangements with V and J assigned. Such tables are incomplete; in checked studies, under half of the missing clones stem from an unresolved V gene, and the remainder is unexplained. Across this sample there are roughly 2 million clones, with approximately 94% seen only once. The ten largest clonotypes hold about 1.1% of the sample. The sample consisted of naive CD8+ T cells sorted from blood. The cell subset or site label of this sample denotes: CD45RA+CCR7+. These receptors originate from a man between 18 and 29 years old in good health.

The genes are TRBV4-1 and TRBJ2-7; possibly TRBD2 for D (5 bases). This CDR3 contains 12 residues. The V gene's germline CDR1 is MGHRA and CDR2 YSYEKL. V dropped 3 bases and J dropped 7 bases, with 10 bases sitting between them. CDR3 sequence (DNA): TGCGCCAGCAGCCAGGCTGAGGGAGAGCAGTACTTC. Translation gives CASSQAEGEQYF.

The V gene is TRBV9, the J gene TRBJ1-6; D remains ambiguous. Germline values: CDR1 SGDLS, CDR2 YYNGEE. The CDR3 consists of 16 residues. Trimming stripped 3 bases from V and 9 bases from J, with 19 bases between. CDR3 nucleotide sequence: TGTGCCAGCAGCGCCCTCCCGGAAATTACGGGTTCACCCCTCCACTTT. Residues: CASSALPEITGSPLHF.

This clone has just a few counts. The chain links TRBV6-5 to TRBJ1-2, with 7 positions matching TRBD1. This CDR3 is 14 amino acids long. Germline values: CDR1 MNHEY, CDR2 SVGAGI. J gave up 5 bases and V 4 bases, and 7 bases lay outside the gene matches. In DNA, the CDR3 is TGTGCCAGCAGTTCAAGGACAGGCCCTTATGGCTACACCTTC. Protein sequence: CASSSRTGPYGYTF.

The chain uses TRBV18 and TRBJ2-7, with TRBD1 identical over 8 bases. Germline V CDR1 and CDR2: KGHSH, LQKENI. V trimming: 2 bases; J trimming: 2 bases; junction bases outside the gene matches: 8. There are 16 residues in the CDR3. The CDR3 region is CASSPGPGQGPYEQYF. Here the CDR3 DNA reads TGTGCCAGCTCACCAGGTCCTGGACAGGGCCCCTACGAGCAGTACTTC. The full variable domain, its missing parts supplied by reference TRBV18 and TRBJ2-7, is NAGVMQNPRHLVRRRGQEARLRCSPMKGHSHVYWYRQLPEEGLKFMVYLQKENIIDESGMPKERFSAEFPKEGPSILRIQQVVRGDSAAYFCASSPGPGQGPYEQYFGPGTRLTVT.

V is TRBV9 and J is TRBJ2-1, with 14 bases that match TRBD2. Germline V gives CDR1 SGDLS, CDR2 YYNGEE. Unmatched junction bases numbered 8, after V lost 4 bases and J lost 8 bases. The CDR3 has 16 residues. CDR3 sequence (DNA): TGTGCCAGCAGCTTCACCGGGACTAGCGGGAGTCATGAGCAGTTCTTC. Amino acid sequence: CASSFTGTSGSHEQFF.

This clone was seen a handful of times. The same CDR3 also results from other DNA sequences found in this sample. The chain uses TRBV30 and TRBJ2-3, with D hard to call. V was shortened by 0 bases and J by 1 base, with 2 bases between the two germline ends. The CDR3 covers 12 residues. Germline V lookup: CDR1 GTSNPN, CDR2 SVGIG (reference sequence). The CDR3 here is CAWSVRTDTQYF. CDR3 in DNA: TGTGCCTGGAGTGTCCGCACAGATACGCAGTATTTT.

This sequence joins TRBV9 and TRBJ1-2; D gene uncertain. Germline-derived CDR1 and CDR2 are SGDLS and YYNGEE. The CDR3 has 14 amino acids. Trimming took off 3 bases at V and 0 bases at J, with 9 bases between the two ends. In DNA form, the CDR3 reads TGTGCCAGCAGCGCCCACGAAGCTAACTATGGCTACACCTTC. Translated: CASSAHEANYGYTF.

V and J are TRBV6-6 and TRBJ1-1, with D maybe TRBD1 (6 bases). The CDR3 length is 13 residues. Trimming stripped 6 bases from V and 6 bases from J, with 14 bases between. Germline V gives CDR1 MNHNY, CDR2 SVGAGI (reference sequence). The CDR3 is CASSPGTLAEAFF. The CDR3 region has the DNA TGTGCCAGCAGCCCCGGGACACTCGCTGAAGCTTTCTTT.

The chain joins TRBV5-6 to TRBJ1-1, with D unclear. Trimming removed 2 bases at V and 3 bases at J, with 8 bases between. This CDR3 contains 13 residues. Germline loops: CDR1 SGHDT, CDR2 YYEEEE. As DNA, the CDR3 is TGTGCCAGCAGCTTAGGGCTCGACACTGAAGCTTTCTTT. It is translated as CASSLGLDTEAFF. The entire variable domain, with the rest obtained from reference TRBV5-6 and TRBJ1-1, is as follows: DAGVTQSPTHLIKTRGQQVTLRCSPKSGHDTVSWYQQALGQGPQFIFQYYEEEERQRGNFPDRFSGHQFPNYSSELNVNALLLGDSALYLCASSLGLDTEAFFGQGTRLTVV.

A single count supports this clone. The rearrangement links TRBV27 to TRBJ1-6; a weak D match, TRBD1 (6 bases). CDR1 and CDR2 (germline): MNHEY, SMNVEV (reference sequence). The CDR3 has 14 amino acids. Trimming cost V 5 bases and J 7 bases, with 12 bases left between them. The CDR3 DNA reads TGTGCCAGCAGTCCCCCGGACAGAAATTCACCCCTCCACTTT. Translating gives CASSPPDRNSPLHF.

Regarding this clone: The same CDR3 can be traced to other DNA sequences in this sample. The chain carries TRBV19 and TRBJ2-3, with D perhaps matching TRBD2 (5 bases). The CDR3 spans 15 residues. Per the germline V gene, CDR1 is LNHDA and CDR2 is SQIVND (reference sequence). Trimming shortened V by 2 bases and J by 1 base, and 10 bases separated the two germline ends. The CDR3 reads CASSILAGGTDTQYF. The CDR3 DNA sequence: TGTGCCAGTAGTATATTGGCCGGGGGCACAGATACGCAGTATTTT.

The chain combines TRBV25-1 with TRBJ2-7; D is unclear. The CDR3 covers 11 residues. CDR1 MGHDK and CDR2 SYGVNS come from the germline V gene. V shed 6 bases and J shed 1 base, with 4 bases lying between them. CDR3 coding DNA: TGTGCCAGCAGGCAGTCCTACGAGCAGTACTTC. Encoded protein: CASRQSYEQYF.

The rearrangement joins TRBV23-1 to TRBJ2-7, with 10 bases matching TRBD2. TRBV23-1 is an ORF, with its function uncertain. The CDR3 runs to 17 residues. With V trimmed by 0 bases and J by 2 bases, 7 bases remained unmatched. The CDR3 region has the DNA TGCGCCAGCAGTCAATCAGATAATGGGACTAGCGCCTACGAGCAGTACTTC. It specifies CASSQSDNGTSAYEQYF.

The chain recombines TRBV12-1 with TRBJ2-3. TRBV12-1 is recorded as a pseudogene. The CDR3 totals 18 residues. CDR3 coding DNA: TGTGCCAGCAGCCCTACCTCCCTCAGAGTTCCTAGCACAGATACGCAGTATTTT. It translates to CASSPTSLRVPSTDTQYF.

Regarding this clone: Other DNA sequences in this specimen translate into the identical CDR3. This chain joins TRBV5-4 and TRBJ2-5, with D possibly matching TRBD2 (7 bases). Trimming left V 5 bases short and J 5 bases short, with 19 bases between. The CDR3 is made up of 15 amino acids. Per the germline V gene, CDR1 is SGHNT and CDR2 is YYREEE (reference sequence). CDR3 sequence: CASSPSRGGLETQYF. The CDR3 nucleotides are TGTGCCAGCAGTCCGTCAAGGGGGGGGCTCGAGACCCAGTACTTC.

This sequence joins TRBV11-2 and TRBJ2-3, with D uncertain. Between the trimmed V and J ends, which lost 3 bases and 0 bases, there was a span of 7 bases. The germline V gene encodes CDR1 SGHAT and CDR2 FQNNGV. CDR3 length: 14 amino acids. DNA of the CDR3: TGTGCCAGCAGCTTCGGACCTAGCACAGATACGCAGTATTTT. It codes for CASSFGPSTDTQYF.

This sequence joins TRBV28 and TRBJ2-7; the D is unclear. The V gene's germline CDR1 is MDHEN and CDR2 SYDVKM. This CDR3 has 13 amino acids. V lost 7 bases and J 0 bases, leaving 10 bases between the germline ends. The CDR3 nucleotides are TGTGCCAGCACCTCGAAGGGCTCCTACGAGCAGTACTTC. Translating it yields CASTSKGSYEQYF.

Details on this clone: The sample contains more than one DNA sequence encoding this CDR3. The chain is built from TRBV15 and TRBJ2-7; D possibly matches TRBD1 or TRBD2 (5 bases each). The CDR3 loop spans 14 amino acids. V was cut by 5 bases and J by 3 bases, with 14 bases left in between. CDR1 is LNHNV, CDR2 YYDKDF, per germline (reference sequence). CDR3 sequence: CATSFGTGSYEQYF. CDR3 DNA sequence: TGTGCCACCAGCTTTGGGACGGGTAGCTACGAGCAGTACTTC.

The chain combines TRBV27 with TRBJ2-1, with 8 bases aligning to TRBD2. Germline CDR1 reads MNHEY; CDR2 reads SMNVEV (reference sequence). Trimming removed 3 bases from V and 4 bases from J; junction bases left unmatched: 11. The CDR3 is 17 residues long. CDR3 loop: CASSLGVAGFVYNEQFF. Written as DNA, the CDR3 is TGTGCCAGCAGTTTGGGTGTAGCGGGGTTCGTTTACAATGAGCAGTTCTTC.

The gene calls are TRBV5-6 and TRBJ1-5; TRBD1 might be the D (6 bases). The CDR3 contains 13 residues. Germline V lookup: CDR1 SGHDT, CDR2 YYEEEE. The V and J ends lost 3 bases and 10 bases respectively, with 14 bases between them. For the CDR3, the DNA is TGTGCCAGCAGCTCAGGGGTCTCCCAACCCCAGCATTTT. As protein: CASSSGVSQPQHF.

A remark on this clone: This sample includes further DNA sequences coding for the same CDR3. The J gene is TRBJ1-1, the V gene TRBV7-9; D is undetermined. The CDR3 contains 14 residues. Trimming left V 0 bases short and J 0 bases short, with 5 bases between. The germline gives CDR1 SEHNR, CDR2 FQNEAQ (reference sequence). DNA of the CDR3: TGTGCCAGCAGCTTAGCAAGGGTGAACACTGAAGCTTTCTTT. Amino acids: CASSLARVNTEAFF.

J is TRBJ2-6 and V is TRBV4-3; 12 positions agree with TRBD2. J gave up 0 bases and V 0 bases, and 6 bases lay outside the gene matches. CDR1 LGHNA and CDR2 YSLEER come from the germline V gene. CDR3 size: 20 residues. The CDR3 reads CASSQDGLAGGFSGANVLTF. CDR3 in DNA: TGCGCCAGCAGCCAAGATGGGCTAGCGGGAGGGTTCTCTGGGGCCAACGTCCTGACTTTC.

V gene TRBV2 combines with J gene TRBJ2-3; the D is unclear. Trimming stripped 7 bases from V and 2 bases from J, with 4 bases between. There are 11 residues in the CDR3. Germline CDR1 SNHLY, CDR2 FYNNEI. The CDR3 bases are TGTGCCAGCACTCTCACAGATACGCAGTATTTT. Protein product: CASTLTDTQYF.

V is TRBV9 and J is TRBJ1-5, with unresolved D. The CDR3 length is 16 residues. V shed 4 bases and J shed 0 bases, with 14 bases lying between them. CDR1 and CDR2 (germline): SGDLS, YYNGEE. CDR3 DNA sequence: TGTGCCAGCAGCCCCGAAGGATATGATAGCAATCAGCCCCAGCATTTT. Translating gives CASSPEGYDSNQPQHF. Using reference TRBV9 and TRBJ1-5 for the parts outside the CDR3, the full variable domain is DSGVTQTPKHLITATGQRVTLRCSPRSGDLSVYWYQQSLDQGLQFLIQYYNGEERAKGNILERFSAQQFPDLHSELNLSSLELGDSALYFCASSPEGYDSNQPQHFGDGTRLSIL.

The chain couples TRBV7-8 to TRBJ1-5; 7 nucleotides agree with TRBD1. After removal of 1 base from V and 6 bases from J, the junction contained 9 bases not matched to a gene. Germline CDR1 and CDR2: SGHVS and FQNEAQ. The CDR3 sequence is 16 residues long. Here the CDR3 reads CASSLGVRGGTQPQHF. The DNA of the CDR3 is TGTGCCAGCAGCTTAGGTGTAAGAGGGGGCACTCAGCCCCAGCATTTT.

V gene TRBV19 combines with J gene TRBJ2-7; perhaps TRBD1 as D (6 bases). The ends were cut back, 9 bases at V and 0 bases at J, with 12 bases in the middle. CDR1 and CDR2 from the germline V gene are LNHDA and SQIVND (reference sequence). This CDR3 region has 13 residues. The CDR3 DNA sequence: TGTGCCAGCTCGACAGGCAGCTCCTACGAGCAGTACTTC. It codes for CASSTGSSYEQYF.

The rearrangement links TRBV4-1 to TRBJ2-2, with 8 positions matching TRBD1. Germline-derived CDR1 and CDR2 are MGHRA and YSYEKL. Unmatched junction bases numbered 9, after V lost 1 base and J lost 5 bases. The CDR3 is 17 amino acids. CDR3 coding DNA: TGCGCCAGCAGCCAAGGGGAACGACAGGGGCGTACCGGGGAGCTGTTTTTT. Translation gives CASSQGERQGRTGELFF.

The CDR3: CASSSGLAFGWETQYF. The CDR3 DNA follows: TGTGCCAGCAGCTCTGGGCTAGCGTTTGGGTGGGAGACCCAGTACTTC. The chain joins TRBV7-2 to TRBJ2-5; D is possibly TRBD2 (6 bases). CDR1 SGHTA and CDR2 FQGNSA come from the germline V gene. There are 16 residues in the CDR3. The V end lost 4 bases, the J end lost 5 bases, and 20 bases lay between the germline ends.

The chain combines TRBV5-6 with TRBJ1-2, with TRBD1 as a possible D gene (5 bases). This CDR3 is built from 15 residues. Per germline, CDR1 SGHDT and CDR2 YYEEEE. V was cut by 0 bases and J by 3 bases, with 12 bases left in between. The DNA of the CDR3 is TGTGCCAGCAGCTTGGGCGCAGGGAATTACTATGGCTACACCTTC. Its protein product is CASSLGAGNYYGYTF.

CDR3 residues: CASSTRQGLSDEQFF. DNA for the CDR3: TGTGCCAGCAGCACCCGACAGGGACTGTCGGATGAGCAGTTCTTC. The chain is built from TRBV11-2 and TRBJ2-1, with a tentative D call TRBD1 (7 bases). The CDR3 is made up of 15 amino acids. CDR1 is SGHAT, CDR2 FQNNGV, per germline. Trimming removed 5 bases at V and 8 bases at J, with 19 bases between.

The chain joins TRBV9 to TRBJ2-7, with 7 bases identical to TRBD2. Germline lookup yields CDR1 SGDLS and CDR2 YYNGEE. The CDR3 has 13 amino acids. With V trimmed by 4 bases and J by 4 bases, 5 bases remained unmatched. The CDR3 DNA is TGTGCCAGCAGCCGGGGGGAGGAGTACGAGCAGTACTTC. Protein product: CASSRGEEYEQYF.